One and the same sample provided the 25 T cell receptor beta chains below, sequenced in a study of cytomegalovirus exposure and HLA in healthy donors. 13 Jbeta primers and 60 Vbeta primers were used for the PCR. Data came from immunoSEQ multiplex PCR; TCRdb stores just in-frame clones and leaves some out. The sample carries some 140,000 clones, roughly 80% recorded once. Sequencing used PBMCs. All receptors come from a man in his late teens or twenties in good health and CMV-seronegative.

This clone was detected only a few times. This chain connects TRBV6-6 to TRBJ1-1, with TRBD1 identical over 7 bases. In germline, CDR1 is MNHNY, CDR2 SVGAGI (reference sequence). There are 14 residues in the CDR3. V shed 5 bases, J shed 5 bases, and the junction held 8 bases outside the gene matches. This chain's CDR3 is CASSIRQGDTEAFF. CDR3 sequence (DNA): TGTGCCAGCAGTATCCGACAGGGTGATACTGAAGCTTTCTTT.

To note about this clone: Additional DNA sequences in this sample encode the identical CDR3. In DNA form, the CDR3 reads TGTGCCAGCAGCGTGGACAGGGGGGGCGAAAAACTGTTTTTT. Protein sequence: CASSVDRGGEKLFF. This chain links TRBV9 with TRBJ1-4, with 10 bases lining up with TRBD1. Germline-derived CDR1 and CDR2 are SGDLS and YYNGEE. The CDR3 totals 14 residues. The junction had 3 bases not matched to a gene; V was cut back by 2 bases and J by 8 bases. Full variable domain (missing parts from reference TRBV9 and TRBJ1-4): DSGVTQTPKHLITATGQRVTLRCSPRSGDLSVYWYQQSLDQGLQFLIQYYNGEERAKGNILERFSAQQFPDLHSELNLSSLELGDSALYFCASSVDRGGEKLFFGSGTQLSVL.

There are a few counts of this clone. V and J are TRBV5-1 and TRBJ2-7; a possible D gene is TRBD1 (6 bases). Germline V lookup: CDR1 SGHRS, CDR2 YFSETQ. V shed 1 base and J shed 4 bases, with 9 bases lying between them. This CDR3 is 13 amino acids long. The CDR3 loop is CASSLTGKYEQYF. Here the CDR3 DNA reads TGCGCCAGCAGCTTGACAGGGAAATACGAGCAGTACTTC.

The chain recombines TRBV27 with TRBJ2-1; TRBD1 aligns across 8 bases. Germline V lookup: CDR1 MNHEY, CDR2 SMNVEV (reference sequence). The CDR3 is 14 amino acids. V shed 5 bases, J shed 9 bases, and the junction held 9 bases outside the gene matches. CDR3 region: CASSAGGAFGEQFF. The CDR3 DNA follows: TGTGCCAGCAGTGCAGGGGGCGCATTCGGTGAGCAGTTCTTC.

The chain has TRBV4-1 and TRBJ2-3; possibly TRBD2 for D (5 bases). Trimming stripped 2 bases from V and 1 base from J, with 10 bases between. Per the germline V gene, CDR1 is MGHRA and CDR2 is YSYEKL. CDR3 length: 15 residues. The CDR3 sequence is CASSQLWTGTDTQYF. The CDR3 coding sequence is TGCGCCAGCAGCCAACTTTGGACTGGCACAGATACGCAGTATTTT.

This sequence joins TRBV6-5 and TRBJ1-1; no clear D gene. The germline CDR1 and CDR2 sequences are MNHEY and SVGAGI. V lost 1 base and J 4 bases, leaving 10 bases between the germline ends. The CDR3 consists of 14 residues. CDR3 amino acids: CASSYLQKGTEAFF. In DNA form, the CDR3 reads TGTGCCAGCAGTTACTTACAGAAAGGCACTGAAGCTTTCTTT.

The rearrangement links TRBV2 to TRBJ1-5; no firm D call. The CDR3 has 13 residues. Trimming took off 3 bases at V and 7 bases at J, with 10 bases between the two ends. The germline V gene has CDR1 SNHLY and CDR2 FYNNEI. This CDR3 reads CASSERIGQPQHF. The CDR3 bases are TGTGCCAGCAGTGAGAGGATTGGCCAGCCCCAGCATTTT. Full variable domain (missing parts from reference TRBV2 and TRBJ1-5): EPEVTQTPSHQVTQMGQEVILRCVPISNHLYFYWYRQILGQKVEFLVSFYNNEISEKSEIFDDQFSVERPDGSNFTLKIRSTKLEDSAMYFCASSERIGQPQHFGDGTRLSIL.

The chain joins TRBV6-1 to TRBJ1-1; D is undetermined. Trimming cost V 1 base and J 6 bases, with 6 bases left between them. Germline loops: CDR1 MNHNS, CDR2 SASEGT. This CDR3 comprises 12 residues. CDR3 in amino acids: CASSEVGPEAFF. In nucleotides, the CDR3 is TGTGCCAGCAGTGAAGTTGGCCCTGAAGCTTTCTTT.

J is TRBJ2-2 and V is TRBV7-6, with TRBD1 identical over 7 bases. Looked up from germline, CDR1 is SGHVS and CDR2 is FNYEAQ. There are 15 residues in the CDR3. Trimming removed 1 base from V and 5 bases from J; junction bases left unmatched: 4. CDR3 protein: CASSLGQGETGELFF. The DNA for the CDR3 is TGTGCCAGCAGCTTAGGACAGGGAGAAACCGGGGAGCTGTTTTTT.

In nucleotides, the CDR3 is TGTGCCAGCAGTGAACGGGCATTTGGCAGGGCCGTCGGGGAGCTGTTTTTT. It codes for CASSERAFGRAVGELFF. The chain is built from TRBV11-2 and TRBJ2-2; D might be TRBD1 (5 bases). The V gene lost 6 bases and the J gene lost 7 bases, with 24 bases spanning the gap. Germline V gene lookup returns CDR1 SGHAT and CDR2 FQNNGV. The CDR3 extends over 17 amino acids.

V is TRBV4-3 and J is TRBJ1-5, with a tentative D call TRBD1 (6 bases). The CDR3 consists of 15 residues. The V end was cut by 4 bases, the J end by 4 bases, with 14 bases between. CDR1 and CDR2 (germline): LGHNA, YSLEER. CDR3 DNA: TGCGCCAGCAGCCCGAAGGGGGACGCGAATCAGCCCCAGCATTTT. Its translation: CASSPKGDANQPQHF.

The rearrangement uses TRBV11-2 and TRBJ1-1; 8 nucleotides line up with TRBD1. The CDR3 runs 14 residues. The germline gives CDR1 SGHAT, CDR2 FQNNGV. With V trimmed by 5 bases and J by 4 bases, 6 bases remained unmatched. The CDR3 here is CASSVDRGGTEAFF. The CDR3 coding sequence is TGTGCCAGCAGCGTCGACAGGGGTGGCACTGAAGCTTTCTTT. Using reference TRBV11-2 and TRBJ1-1 for the parts outside the CDR3, the full variable domain is EAGVAQSPRYKIIEKRQSVAFWCNPISGHATLYWYQQILGQGPKLLIQFQNNGVVDDSQLPKDRFSAERLKGVDSTLKIQPAKLEDSAVYLCASSVDRGGTEAFFGQGTRLTVV.

This clone came up a few times. The rearrangement joins TRBV14 to TRBJ2-7; D remains ambiguous. Germline V gene data show CDR1 as SGHDN and CDR2 as FVKESK. CDR3 length equals 13 residues. Trimming removed 2 bases from V and 2 bases from J, with 7 bases in between. In DNA form, the CDR3 reads TGTGCCAGCAGCCAAAGGCGGACCTACGAGCAGTACTTC. Translated: CASSQRRTYEQYF.

The gene calls are TRBV9 and TRBJ2-1; 10 nucleotides match TRBD2. Germline CDR1 reads SGDLS; CDR2 reads YYNGEE. The CDR3 runs 15 residues. V lost 4 bases, J lost 8 bases, and 9 bases stayed unmatched. CDR3 sequence (DNA): TGTGCCAGCAGCCCTCAAGCGGGGGGGCCATATGAGCAGTTCTTC. This encodes CASSPQAGGPYEQFF. The full variable domain, in which reference TRBV9 and TRBJ2-1 provide the parts outside the CDR3, is DSGVTQTPKHLITATGQRVTLRCSPRSGDLSVYWYQQSLDQGLQFLIQYYNGEERAKGNILERFSAQQFPDLHSELNLSSLELGDSALYFCASSPQAGGPYEQFFGPGTRLTVL.

The chain recombines TRBV11-1 with TRBJ1-1, with TRBD1 identical over 10 bases. Germline loops: CDR1 SGHAT, CDR2 FQDESV (reference sequence). The V and J ends lost 4 bases and 11 bases, in that order; junction bases with no gene match: 22. The CDR3 runs to 18 residues. CDR3 in DNA: TGTGCCAGCAGCTCTACTACCCCGGGACAGGGGACTCGTGGCAGGGCTTTCTTT. Protein: CASSSTTPGQGTRGRAFF.

This chain joins TRBV30 and TRBJ1-6; the match to TRBD1 covers 7 bases. CDR3 length: 13 residues. Trimming at V came to 4 bases and at J to 9 bases, leaving 6 bases not matched to a gene. Germline V CDR1 and CDR2: GTSNPN, SVGIG (reference sequence). CDR3 nucleotide sequence: TGTGCCTGGAATGCAGGGGGTTTTTCACCCCTCCACTTT. As protein: CAWNAGGFSPLHF.

In its sample, this clone was seen a few times. The rearrangement links TRBV7-9 to TRBJ2-3, with D maybe TRBD1 (5 bases). Trimming stripped 2 bases from V and 8 bases from J, with 5 bases between. Per germline, CDR1 SEHNR and CDR2 FQNEAQ (reference sequence). The CDR3 has 11 residues. The CDR3: CASSLRGTQYF. DNA for the CDR3: TGTGCCAGCAGCTTAAGGGGTACGCAGTATTTT.

The chain uses TRBV15 and TRBJ1-2; TRBD1 matches at 7 bases. Germline CDR1 LNHNV, CDR2 YYDKDF (reference sequence). The V and J ends lost 0 bases and 5 bases, in that order; junction bases with no gene match: 3. This CDR3 has 14 residues. Here the CDR3 reads CATSREGTAYGYTF. CDR3 DNA sequence: TGTGCCACCAGCAGAGAGGGGACAGCTTATGGCTACACCTTC.

This chain connects TRBV6-5 to TRBJ1-6; unclear D gene. The V and J ends lost 6 bases and 1 base respectively, with 10 bases between them. This CDR3 is 15 amino acids long. Germline V gene sequence: CDR1 MNHEY, CDR2 SVGAGI. CDR3 DNA sequence: TGTGCCAGCAGCCCGGCGGGATCCTATAATTCACCCCTCCACTTT. Translating it yields CASSPAGSYNSPLHF.

J is TRBJ1-2 and V is TRBV13, with TRBD1 identical over 7 bases. The ends lost 5 bases at V and 7 bases at J; junction bases unmatched: 10. CDR3 length equals 14 residues. Germline V gene sequence: CDR1 PRHDT, CDR2 FYEKMQ (reference sequence). The CDR3 loop is CASSHRDRVGGYTF. CDR3 nucleotide sequence: TGTGCCAGCAGCCATCGAGACAGGGTCGGTGGCTACACCTTC. Drawing the rest from reference TRBV13 and TRBJ1-2, the complete variable domain is AAGVIQSPRHLIKEKRETATLKCYPIPRHDTVYWYQQGPGQDPQFLISFYEKMQSDKGSIPDRFSAQQFSDYHSELNMSSLELGDSALYFCASSHRDRVGGYTFGSGTRLTVV.

The table lists this clone with a few counts. The chain joins TRBV19 to TRBJ2-2, with 13 bases that match TRBD2. There are 18 residues in the CDR3. V lost 5 bases to trimming and J lost 6 bases; unmatched junction nucleotides: 12. Per germline, CDR1 LNHDA and CDR2 SQIVND (reference sequence). The CDR3 loop reads CASSFYRLAGGLAGELFF. As DNA, the CDR3 is TGTGCCAGTAGTTTTTATCGACTAGCGGGGGGCCTGGCCGGGGAGCTGTTTTTT.

CDR3 residues: CASSLGSGGQQPQHF. The CDR3 DNA reads as TGTGCCAGCAGCTTAGGATCCGGGGGGCAACAGCCCCAGCATTTT. The gene calls are TRBV7-8 and TRBJ1-5; D is possibly TRBD1 (6 bases). The CDR3 is made up of 15 amino acids. In germline, CDR1 is SGHVS, CDR2 FQNEAQ. V was cut by 1 base and J by 7 bases, with 14 bases left in between.

This clone has just a few counts. This rearrangement joins TRBV6-5 to TRBJ1-1; the D gene is possibly TRBD1 (5 bases). Trimming removed 2 bases from V and 5 bases from J, with 9 bases in between. Germline values: CDR1 MNHEY, CDR2 SVGAGI. The CDR3 is made up of 13 amino acids. CDR3 DNA: TGTGCCAGCAGTTACAGCGGGGCTACTGAAGCTTTCTTT. Amino acid sequence: CASSYSGATEAFF.

This clone has a handful of counts. The rearrangement uses TRBV6-1 and TRBJ1-5, with 7 bases matching TRBD1. The CDR3 runs to 15 residues. V lost 6 bases and J lost 0; bases outside the gene matches: 5. The germline V gene encodes CDR1 MNHNS and CDR2 SASEGT. Written as DNA, the CDR3 is TGTGCCAGCAGGGTACAGGGGAATAGCAATCAGCCCCAGCATTTT. Amino acid sequence: CASRVQGNSNQPQHF.

This clone was found once. The chain joins TRBV19 to TRBJ1-2, with 8 bases matching TRBD1. Germline CDR1 reads LNHDA; CDR2 reads SQIVND (reference sequence). Trimming at V came to 1 base and at J to 4 bases, leaving 11 bases not matched to a gene. The CDR3 is 17 residues long. CDR3 in amino acids: CASSIVVRTGSTYGYTF. CDR3 nucleotides: TGTGCCAGTAGTATAGTAGTAAGGACAGGGAGTACCTATGGCTACACCTTC. The full variable domain, rest sourced from reference TRBV19 and TRBJ1-2, is DGGITQSPKYLFRKEGQNVTLSCEQNLNHDAMYWYRQDPGQGLRLIYYSQIVNDFQKGDIAEGYSVSREKKESFPLTVTSAQKNPTAFYLCASSIVVRTGSTYGYTFGSGTRLTVV.